Listed here is a single T cell receptor (beta chain). The data belong to a study of T cell changes during pregnancy in multiple sclerosis. Only in-frame clones appear in the TCRdb table, and some are missing; sequencing was by immunoSEQ multiplex PCR. The sample records 20,000 to 25,000 clones, roughly 88% being singletons. The sequencing here drew on CD8+ T cells from peripheral blood mononuclear cells, taken in the first trimester of pregnancy. The receptor's source is a female donor in good health, enrolled as a control in a pregnancy study.

The CDR3 DNA sequence: TGTGCCAGCAGCCTTCCGGACAGCCTCTATGGCTACACCTTC. This codes for CASSLPDSLYGYTF. The chain links TRBV7-9 to TRBJ1-2, with D possibly being TRBD1 (6 bases). The V end was cut by 5 bases, the J end by 4 bases, with 14 bases between. The CDR3 runs 14 residues. The germline CDR1 and CDR2 sequences are SEHNR and FQNEAQ (reference sequence). The full variable domain, completed using reference TRBV7-9 and TRBJ1-2, is DTGVSQNPRHKITKRGQNVTFRCDPISEHNRLYWYRQTLGQGPEFLTYFQNEAQLEKSRLLSDRFSAERPKGSFSTLEIQRTEQGDSAMYLCASSLPDSLYGYTFGSGTRLTVV.